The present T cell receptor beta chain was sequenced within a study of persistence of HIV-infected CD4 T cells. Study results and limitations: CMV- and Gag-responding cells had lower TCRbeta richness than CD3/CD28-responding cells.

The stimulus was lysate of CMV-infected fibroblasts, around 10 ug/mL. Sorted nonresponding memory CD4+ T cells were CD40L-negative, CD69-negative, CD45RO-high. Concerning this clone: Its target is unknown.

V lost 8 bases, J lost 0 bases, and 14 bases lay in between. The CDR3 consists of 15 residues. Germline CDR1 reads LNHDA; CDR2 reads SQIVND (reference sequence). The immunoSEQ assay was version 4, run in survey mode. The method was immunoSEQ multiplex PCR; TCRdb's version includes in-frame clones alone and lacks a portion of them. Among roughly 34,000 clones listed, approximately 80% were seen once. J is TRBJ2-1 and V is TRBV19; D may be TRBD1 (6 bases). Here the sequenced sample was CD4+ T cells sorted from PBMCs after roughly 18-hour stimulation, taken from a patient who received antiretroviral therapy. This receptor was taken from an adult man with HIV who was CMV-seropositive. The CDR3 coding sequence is TGTGCCAGTGGGGGCGGTGGGAGCTCCTACAATGAGCAGTTCTTC. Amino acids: CASGGGGSSYNEQFF.